This entry lists 5 T cell receptor beta chains sequenced from one sample in a study of shared clonotypes between healthy human individuals. Using immunoSEQ multiplex PCR, the repertoire was profiled, and TCRdb retains in-frame clones only, with some absent. The sample includes 1.6 million or so clones, 98% of them seen just once. Material for sequencing was naive CD4+ T cells sorted from blood. Sample subset: CD45RA+ positively selected. These receptors originate from a man under 40 in good health.

This clone was observed once. The rearrangement uses TRBV19 and TRBJ2-2, with 7 bases aligning to TRBD2. The CDR3 covers 14 residues. Germline loops: CDR1 LNHDA, CDR2 SQIVND (reference sequence). J was trimmed by 3 bases and V by 6 bases; bases with no gene match: 4. The CDR3 loop reads CASSLLADTGELFF. The DNA of the CDR3 is TGTGCCAGTAGCCTGCTAGCGGACACCGGGGAGCTGTTTTTT. The full variable domain, rest sourced from reference TRBV19 and TRBJ2-2, is DGGITQSPKYLFRKEGQNVTLSCEQNLNHDAMYWYRQDPGQGLRLIYYSQIVNDFQKGDIAEGYSVSREKKESFPLTVTSAQKNPTAFYLCASSLLADTGELFFGEGSRLTVL.

The V call is TRBV29-1, the J call TRBJ2-7; 7 bases are a match to TRBD1. CDR1 and CDR2 from the germline V gene are SQVTM and ANQGSEA. Unmatched junction bases numbered 8, after V lost 7 bases and J lost 2 bases. This CDR3 is 13 amino acids long. CDR3 coding DNA: TGCAGCGCGGGGACAGCCAATCCCTACGAGCAGTACTTC. As protein: CSAGTANPYEQYF.

V usage is TRBV27 and J usage is TRBJ2-5, with a possible D match to TRBD1 (5 bases). This CDR3 spans 15 amino acids. Per germline, CDR1 MNHEY and CDR2 SMNVEV (reference sequence). The V end lost 3 bases, the J end lost 5 bases, and 16 bases lay between the germline ends. The CDR3 DNA sequence: TGTGCCAGCAGTTTGCTGGGCCAGGGCCGGGAGACCCAGTACTTC. The encoded protein is CASSLLGQGRETQYF.

The CDR3: CASSMQGSGTYEQYF. As DNA, the CDR3 is TGTGCCAGTAGTATGCAAGGTAGCGGGACCTACGAGCAGTACTTC. This chain links TRBV19 with TRBJ2-7; 8 nucleotides match TRBD2. V lost 3 bases, J lost 2 bases, and 6 bases stayed unmatched. Germline assignment: CDR1 LNHDA and CDR2 SQIVND (reference sequence). The CDR3 is 15 amino acids.

J is TRBJ1-4 and V is TRBV15; TRBD1 might be the D (6 bases). CDR1 and CDR2 (germline): LNHNV, YYDKDF (reference sequence). Trimming shortened V by 2 bases and J by 7 bases, and 17 bases separated the two germline ends. This CDR3 has 16 residues. The CDR3 is CATSRPTGRVVEKLFF. CDR3 nucleotides: TGTGCCACCAGCAGACCAACAGGGCGCGTAGTTGAAAAACTGTTTTTT.